The 8 T cell receptor beta chains reported below all come from one sample, sequenced in a study of T cell changes during pregnancy in multiple sclerosis. TCRdb keeps only in-frame clones here, not all; method: immunoSEQ multiplex PCR. Of over 100,000 clones listed, 92% are singletons. The sample was peripheral blood, taken in the third trimester of pregnancy. The receptors stem from a female donor with multiple sclerosis, enrolled in a pregnancy study.

This clone was seen just once. This chain connects TRBV5-1 to TRBJ2-7, with TRBD1 matching over 11 bases. Germline V lookup: CDR1 SGHRS, CDR2 YFSETQ. The CDR3 spans 16 residues. The ends lost 4 bases at V and 3 bases at J; junction bases unmatched: 9. CDR3 sequence (DNA): TGCGCCAGCAGCAGGGGAGGACAGGGGGCTTACTACGAGCAGTACTTC. It yields the protein CASSRGGQGAYYEQYF.

This clone was picked up one time. The chain is built from TRBV6-1 and TRBJ2-6; 8 bases match TRBD1. J gave up 0 bases and V 4 bases, and 5 bases lay outside the gene matches. Germline assignment: CDR1 MNHNS and CDR2 SASEGT. The CDR3 is 17 residues long. This chain's CDR3 is CASSADRVGSGANVLTF. DNA of the CDR3: TGTGCCAGCAGTGCGGACAGGGTGGGCTCTGGGGCCAACGTCCTGACTTTC.

The V call is TRBV6-1, the J call TRBJ2-2; 10 bases are shared with TRBD2. This CDR3 is built from 16 residues. CDR1 is MNHNS and CDR2 is SASEGT in the germline V gene. V was clipped by 1 base and J by 5 bases; unmatched bases: 4. The chain's CDR3 is CASSEGLAGVTGELFF. The CDR3 nucleotides are TGTGCCAGCAGTGAAGGGCTAGCGGGAGTTACCGGGGAGCTGTTTTTT.

This clone was recorded once. The V call is TRBV28, the J call TRBJ1-2; D may be TRBD1 (6 bases). The CDR3 length is 14 residues. V was pared by 3 bases and J by 3 bases, with 11 bases between. From germline, CDR1 is MDHEN and CDR2 SYDVKM. CDR3 loop: CASSFPGTHYGYTF. The CDR3 DNA reads as TGTGCCAGCAGTTTCCCCGGGACACACTATGGCTACACCTTC.

The chain carries TRBV30 and TRBJ2-7; tentatively, D is TRBD2 (7 bases). Germline CDR1 is GTSNPN and CDR2 is SVGIG (reference sequence). The CDR3 is 14 residues long. V lost 2 bases to trimming and J lost 3 bases, with 14 bases between them. The CDR3 sequence is CAWSKTRGGYEQYF. CDR3 bases: TGTGCCTGGAGTAAAACAAGGGGGGGCTACGAGCAGTACTTC.

The chain has TRBV18 and TRBJ1-1; 7 nucleotides agree with TRBD1. The CDR3 spans 14 residues. The germline gives CDR1 KGHSH, CDR2 LQKENI. V gave up 4 bases and J gave up 2 bases; unmatched junction bases: 4. The CDR3 DNA sequence: TGTGCCAGCTCACTTCACAGGGGAAACACTGAAGCTTTCTTT. This gives the protein CASSLHRGNTEAFF.

J is TRBJ2-6 and V is TRBV7-9; the match to TRBD1 covers 12 bases. V shed 2 bases, J shed 2 bases, and the junction held 7 bases outside the gene matches. Germline CDR1 SEHNR, CDR2 FQNEAQ (reference sequence). CDR3 length: 19 residues. CDR3 nucleotides: TGTGCCAGCAGCTTATTGGGGACAGGGGGCGTGGCTGGGGCCAACGTCCTGACTTTC. Protein product: CASSLLGTGGVAGANVLTF.

This sequence joins TRBV19 and TRBJ2-1; 8 bases are a match to TRBD2. Germline V gives CDR1 LNHDA, CDR2 SQIVND (reference sequence). The CDR3 loop spans 14 amino acids. J was trimmed by 9 bases and V by 3 bases; bases with no gene match: 7. The CDR3 is CASSILGAGAEQFF. Written as DNA, the CDR3 is TGTGCCAGTAGTATCTTAGGAGCGGGAGCTGAGCAGTTCTTC.